This TCR beta chain was sequenced for a study of blood T cell repertoires in COVID-19. Germline V gene sequence: CDR1 MDHEN, CDR2 SYDVKM. V was pared by 10 bases and J by 0 bases, with 12 bases between. The CDR3 totals 13 residues. The repertoire was sequenced with immunoSEQ multiplex PCR; TCRdb's copy has only in-frame clones and lacks some. The table has roughly 200,000 clones, 87% seen once. The chain links TRBV28 to TRBJ1-1, with D perhaps TRBD1 (5 bases). Material for sequencing was peripheral blood. The TCR sequence derives from a man aged 55 to 69 who had recovered from COVID-19. The chain's CDR3 is CATSEGMNTEAFF. Here the CDR3 DNA reads TGTGCCACCTCGGAGGGGATGAACACTGAAGCTTTCTTT. Full variable domain (rest looked up from reference TRBV28 and TRBJ1-1): DVKVTQSSRYLVKRTGEKVFLECVQDMDHENMFWYRQDPGLGLRLIYFSYDVKMKEKGDIPEGYSVSREKKERFSLILESASTNQTSMYLCATSEGMNTEAFFGQGTRLTVV.